The 21 T cell receptor beta chains given below trace back to one sample, sequenced in a study of T cell responses to AZD1222 COVID-19 vaccine. Assay: immunoSEQ multiplex PCR; the TCRdb copy retains only in-frame clones and omits some. The table lists about 160,000 clones, 85% to 95% of them singletons, with approximately 0.97% in the top ten. This specimen consisted of peripheral blood, obtained on day 0 of AZD1222 vaccination. Every receptor here comes from an adult in good health.

The chain has TRBV28 and TRBJ2-3; D is possibly TRBD2 (6 bases). V gave up 5 bases and J gave up 1 base, with 13 bases separating them. CDR1 and CDR2 (germline): MDHEN, SYDVKM. This CDR3 comprises 15 residues. The CDR3 is CASSPLGGGTDTQYF. CDR3 in DNA: TGTGCCAGCAGTCCGCTGGGCGGGGGCACAGATACGCAGTATTTT.

This clone was recorded only once. The rearrangement uses TRBV2 and TRBJ1-5, with D unresolved. CDR1 is SNHLY, CDR2 FYNNEI, per germline. The CDR3 extends over 13 amino acids. V was cut by 1 base and J by 4 bases, with 5 bases left in between. In DNA form, the CDR3 reads TGTGCCAGCAGTGAAGATCTAAATCAGCCCCAGCATTTT. Protein: CASSEDLNQPQHF.

The V gene is TRBV13, the J gene TRBJ2-3, with 8 bases aligning to TRBD2. CDR1 is PRHDT, CDR2 FYEKMQ, per germline (reference sequence). CDR3 length equals 15 residues. V lost 0 bases, J lost 4 bases, and 3 bases stayed unmatched. CDR3 loop: CASSLGGGVSDTQYF. The CDR3 DNA follows: TGTGCCAGCAGCTTAGGCGGGGGGGTGTCAGATACGCAGTATTTT.

V gene TRBV10-2 combines with J gene TRBJ1-1; no clear D. Per the germline V gene, CDR1 is WSHSY and CDR2 is SAAADI. The CDR3 loop spans 14 amino acids. V lost 0 bases to trimming and J lost 4 bases, with 9 bases between them. The CDR3 DNA is TGCGCCAGCAGTGAGTCGATTCCGAGCACTGAAGCTTTCTTT. Translated, it gives CASSESIPSTEAFF.

The chain combines TRBV5-1 with TRBJ1-2; D remains unclear. In germline, CDR1 is SGHRS, CDR2 YFSETQ. Between the trimmed V and J ends, which lost 3 bases and 2 bases, there was a span of 8 bases. The length of the CDR3 is 13 residues. This chain's CDR3 is CASSSDINYGYTF. Here the CDR3 DNA reads TGCGCCAGCAGCTCCGACATAAACTATGGCTACACCTTC.

Only one count was recorded for this clone. The rearrangement links TRBV4-1 to TRBJ1-1; D gene unclear. V was pared by 0 bases and J by 6 bases, with 14 bases between. The germline V gene encodes CDR1 MGHRA and CDR2 YSYEKL. The CDR3 is 15 residues long. CDR3 sequence (DNA): TGCGCCAGCAGCCAAGATGACATTATGAATCCTGAAGCTTTCTTT. Translated: CASSQDDIMNPEAFF.

The V call is TRBV10-2, the J call TRBJ2-7; D gene uncertain. This CDR3 has 13 residues. Deletions cut 3 bases from V and 9 bases from J, with 15 bases between. Germline values: CDR1 WSHSY, CDR2 SAAADI. CDR3 sequence: CASSDKPTLGQYF. DNA for the CDR3: TGCGCCAGCAGTGACAAACCCACTTTAGGGCAGTACTTC.

The J gene is TRBJ1-5, the V gene TRBV2; a weak D match, TRBD1 (5 bases). CDR1 and CDR2 (germline): SNHLY, FYNNEI. The CDR3 sequence is 15 residues long. The germline V and J ends were trimmed by 6 bases and 4 bases, with 16 bases remaining between them. The CDR3 DNA reads as TGTGCCAGCAGCGACCGGACATGGGGAAATCAGCCCCAGCATTTT. This translates into CASSDRTWGNQPQHF. The full variable domain, its missing parts supplied by reference TRBV2 and TRBJ1-5, is EPEVTQTPSHQVTQMGQEVILRCVPISNHLYFYWYRQILGQKVEFLVSFYNNEISEKSEIFDDQFSVERPDGSNFTLKIRSTKLEDSAMYFCASSDRTWGNQPQHFGDGTRLSIL.

The chain recombines TRBV3-1 (or the pseudogene TRBV3-2) with TRBJ2-3; no clear D gene. CDR1 and CDR2 from the germline V gene are LGHDT and YNNKEL (reference sequence). Deletions cut 1 base from V and 0 bases from J, with 8 bases between. This CDR3 spans 15 amino acids. The DNA for the CDR3 is TGTGCCAGCAGCCAAGGGGTAACTAGCACAGATACGCAGTATTTT. Its protein product is CASSQGVTSTDTQYF.

The DNA for the CDR3 is TGCGCCAGCAGCCAAGACGGAGCGCGACACAATGAGCAGTTCTTC. The encoded protein is CASSQDGARHNEQFF. The chain couples TRBV4-3 to TRBJ2-1, with D uncertain. With 0 bases removed from V and 5 bases from J, the gap between germline ends came to 11 bases. The V gene's germline CDR1 is LGHNA and CDR2 YSLEER. The CDR3 runs to 15 residues.

The chain is built from TRBV9 and TRBJ2-3, with a possible D match to TRBD2 (9 bases). V was shortened by 3 bases and J by 8 bases, with 25 bases between the two germline ends. CDR1 is SGDLS and CDR2 is YYNGEE in the germline V gene. The CDR3 has 17 amino acids. The CDR3 loop is CASSGPQGAGGRGTQYF. CDR3 nucleotide sequence: TGTGCCAGCAGCGGCCCCCAGGGGGCGGGGGGGCGAGGTACGCAGTATTTT.

Remarks on this clone: An end of the junction does not agree with germline; a read error may underlie this. The rearrangement joins TRBV4-2 to TRBJ2-1; 7 bases align to TRBD1. Germline CDR1 and CDR2: LGHNA and YNFKEQ. The length of the CDR3 is 11 residues. For the CDR3, the DNA is TGTGCCAGCAGCTCCGGGACAGAGGTCATCTTC. This codes for CASSSGTEVIF.

The rearrangement links TRBV4-3 to TRBJ1-1; possibly TRBD1 for D (5 bases). V lost 4 bases and J 2 bases, leaving 11 bases between the germline ends. The CDR3 spans 14 residues. The germline CDR1 and CDR2 sequences are LGHNA and YSLEER. The CDR3 coding sequence is TGCGCCAGCAGCCCCGGGGGGGAAAACACTGAAGCTTTCTTT. Translating gives CASSPGGENTEAFF.

The chain joins TRBV6-2 or TRBV6-3 to TRBJ1-5; no reliable D call. The CDR3 length is 19 residues. Germline assignment: CDR1 MNHEY and CDR2 SVGEGT. V shed 3 bases and J shed 0 bases, with 21 bases lying between them. For the CDR3, the DNA is TGTGCCAGCAGTTATTTACCGGGCCCCGAGGGAGATAGCAATCAGCCCCAGCATTTT. Its protein is CASSYLPGPEGDSNQPQHF.

The chain carries TRBV5-8 and TRBJ2-5; no clear D. The CDR3 runs 14 residues. CDR1 and CDR2 from the germline V gene are SGHTS and YDEGEE. V lost 4 bases and J 2 bases, leaving 12 bases between the germline ends. This CDR3 is CASSPQTLQETQYF. The CDR3 DNA reads as TGTGCCAGCAGCCCTCAAACCCTGCAAGAGACCCAGTACTTC.

V and J are TRBV7-9 and TRBJ1-4, with 9 bases matching TRBD1. Losses at the gene ends were 5 bases for V and 8 bases for J; bases not matched to a gene: 9. Germline V gives CDR1 SEHNR, CDR2 FQNEAQ (reference sequence). The CDR3 contains 15 residues. The CDR3 protein is CASSPSGQGGEKLFF. CDR3 DNA sequence: TGTGCCAGCAGCCCCTCGGGACAGGGAGGAGAAAAACTGTTTTTT.

This chain connects TRBV9 to TRBJ1-3; 9 nucleotides agree with TRBD1. This CDR3 has 16 residues. Germline V lookup: CDR1 SGDLS, CDR2 YYNGEE. V was clipped by 4 bases and J by 0 bases; unmatched bases: 5. The CDR3 spells CASSIQGAVSGNTIYF. The CDR3 DNA reads as TGTGCCAGCAGCATACAGGGGGCCGTCTCTGGAAACACCATATATTTT.

This chain uses TRBV18 with TRBJ2-7; D possibly corresponds to TRBD2 (5 bases). Germline lookup yields CDR1 KGHSH and CDR2 LQKENI. V lost 9 bases and J 1 base, leaving 13 bases between the germline ends. The CDR3 is 13 amino acids. The CDR3 sequence: CASSVGESYEQYF. Here the CDR3 DNA reads TGTGCCAGTTCAGTCGGGGAGTCCTACGAGCAGTACTTC.

V usage is TRBV5-1 and J usage is TRBJ2-7; 9 bases are a match to TRBD1. This CDR3 contains 15 residues. With 1 base clipped from V and 6 bases from J, the junction kept 8 bases outside the gene matches. Germline values: CDR1 SGHRS, CDR2 YFSETQ. CDR3 sequence (DNA): TGCGCCAGCAGCTTGTCAACAGGGGGCGTAGCCGAGCAGTACTTC. Protein product: CASSLSTGGVAEQYF.

The V gene is TRBV14, the J gene TRBJ2-2; D gene ambiguous. Germline CDR1 SGHDN, CDR2 FVKESK. The length of the CDR3 is 15 residues. V gave up 3 bases and J gave up 5 bases, with 13 bases separating them. This chain's CDR3 is CASSQQARLTGELFF. CDR3 bases: TGTGCCAGCAGCCAGCAAGCTAGGTTGACCGGGGAGCTGTTTTTT.

The V call is TRBV19, the J call TRBJ1-2; 9 bases agree with TRBD1. V lost 6 bases, J lost 2 bases, and 10 bases stayed unmatched. Germline V gene lookup returns CDR1 LNHDA and CDR2 SQIVND (reference sequence). CDR3 length: 16 amino acids. The CDR3, as DNA: TGTGCCAGTAGCGACCCAGGACAGGGGCCCAACTATGGCTACACCTTC. It is translated as CASSDPGQGPNYGYTF.